Below, 14 T cell receptor beta chains from the same sample are listed, as sequenced in a study of T cell repertoires in cytomegalovirus infection. TCRdb recomputed calls from the reads with MiXCR, one row per CDR3 protein. Here the sample spans roughly 720,000 distinct CDR3 sequences, under 40% being singletons. The sequenced sample was PBMCs. These TCRs come from a human donor in good health (CMV status not recorded). Some clones in this sample may be carry-over from other donors' samples.

This clonotype turned up a few times. The CDR3 DNA reads TGTGCCAGCAGCTTGGTTGGGCGAGGTGAAGCTTTCTTT. It specifies CASSLVGRGEAFF. The chain uses TRBV5-4 and TRBJ1-1; D gene ambiguous. The CDR3 is made up of 13 amino acids. Germline values: CDR1 SGHNT, CDR2 YYREEE (reference sequence). Trimming took off 0 bases at V and 7 bases at J, with 10 bases between the two ends.

The V and J genes are TRBV6-5 and TRBJ2-3; 8 bases agree with TRBD2. After removal of 10 bases from V and 7 bases from J, the junction contained 4 bases not matched to a gene. Germline CDR1 MNHEY, CDR2 SVGAGI. CDR3 length: 11 residues. The CDR3 region has the DNA TGTGCCACCGGGGGGGCGAATACGCAGTATTTT. Translated: CATGGANTQYF.

V and J are TRBV14 and TRBJ2-1, with D perhaps TRBD2 (5 bases). This CDR3 has 12 amino acids. V shed 0 bases and J shed 10 bases, with 7 bases lying between them. CDR1 and CDR2 (germline): SGHDN, FVKESK. The CDR3 here is CASSQDRGEQFF. CDR3 in DNA: TGTGCCAGCAGCCAAGATAGAGGGGAGCAGTTCTTC.

This clonotype was counted only a few times. The gene calls are TRBV27 and TRBJ2-1; D perhaps matches TRBD2 (5 bases). Trimming cost V 8 bases and J 5 bases, with 19 bases left between them. Germline CDR1 reads MNHEY; CDR2 reads SMNVEV (reference sequence). The CDR3 is 15 amino acids. CDR3 sequence: CASRRSTGINNEQFF. DNA for the CDR3: TGTGCCAGCCGGCGTAGTACGGGGATCAACAATGAGCAGTTCTTC.

This rearrangement joins TRBV27 to TRBJ2-2; D not resolved. V lost 0 bases, J lost 1 base, and 6 bases lay in between. Germline CDR1 and CDR2: MNHEY and SMNVEV (reference sequence). This CDR3 contains 15 residues. The CDR3 DNA sequence: TGTGCCAGCAGTTTATCAGGCAGGAACACCGGGGAGCTGTTTTTT. This sequence encodes CASSLSGRNTGELFF.

The chain employs TRBV6-7 and TRBJ2-3; 8 bases agree with TRBD2. TRBV6-7 is an ORF for which the function is uncertain. Trimming removed 8 bases from V and 0 bases from J; junction bases left unmatched: 7. The length of the CDR3 is 15 residues. The CDR3: CASWPAGGSTDTQYF. The DNA for the CDR3 is TGTGCCAGCTGGCCGGCGGGGGGAAGCACAGATACGCAGTATTTT.

This sequence joins TRBV20-1 and TRBJ2-7; 8 bases map to TRBD1. The V gene end was trimmed by 3 bases and the J gene end by 5 bases; junction bases not matched to a gene: 6. The CDR3 is 13 residues long. Germline V gene sequence: CDR1 DFQATT, CDR2 SNEGSKA (reference sequence). In DNA form, the CDR3 reads TGCAGTGCTAGCGACAGGGGATGGCACGAGCAGTACTTC. Its translation is CSASDRGWHEQYF.

The genes are TRBV10-3 and TRBJ2-1; TRBD2 is a possible D gene (6 bases). Germline loops: CDR1 ENHRY, CDR2 SYGVKD. Trimming left V 0 bases short and J 6 bases short, with 12 bases between. The CDR3 runs to 15 residues. The CDR3 nucleotides are TGTGCCATCAGTGAGTCACCCGCCGGGAGCAATGAGCAGTTCTTC. Protein sequence: CAISESPAGSNEQFF.

The CDR3 coding sequence is TGTGCCAGCAGTGCCCGACTAGAAGGGTCCTACAATGAGCAGTTCTTC. This translates into CASSARLEGSYNEQFF. The chain is built from TRBV2 and TRBJ2-1; possibly TRBD2 for D (6 bases). Germline loops: CDR1 SNHLY, CDR2 FYNNEI. The CDR3 is 16 amino acids. V dropped 4 bases and J dropped 1 base, with 14 bases sitting between them.

The table lists this clonotype with a few counts. The chain combines TRBV5-1 with TRBJ1-4, with 9 nucleotides matching TRBD1. Germline CDR1 reads SGHRS; CDR2 reads YFSETQ. The length of the CDR3 is 15 residues. V lost 4 bases and J lost 4; bases outside the gene matches: 5. The CDR3 DNA reads TGCGCCAGCAGCCAAACAGGGGGCGTTAATGAAAAACTGTTTTTT. Translated, it gives CASSQTGGVNEKLFF. The variable domain in full, with the rest retrieved from reference TRBV5-1 and TRBJ1-4, is KAGVTQTPRYLIKTRGQQVTLSCSPISGHRSVSWYQQTPGQGLQFLFEYFSETQRNKGNFPGRFSGRQFSNSRSEMNVSTLELGDSALYLCASSQTGGVNEKLFFGSGTQLSVL.

This clonotype came up a few times. The J gene is TRBJ1-5, the V gene TRBV4-2; D is ambiguous. Trimming took off 0 bases at V and 0 bases at J, with 9 bases between the two ends. Germline V gives CDR1 LGHNA, CDR2 YNFKEQ. The CDR3 is 16 amino acids. CDR3 loop: CASSQEATNSNQPQHF. The CDR3 region has the DNA TGTGCCAGCAGCCAAGAAGCCACCAATAGCAATCAGCCCCAGCATTTT.

The table lists this clonotype with many counts. J is TRBJ1-4 and V is TRBV28; D uncertain. V dropped 4 bases and J dropped 0 bases, with 9 bases sitting between them. Germline CDR1 is MDHEN and CDR2 is SYDVKM. The CDR3 sequence is 15 residues long. The CDR3 DNA reads TGTGCCAGCAGTTCCCAGTTTGCAACTAATGAAAAACTGTTTTTT. As protein: CASSSQFATNEKLFF.

This clonotype occurred a few times. The gene calls are TRBV7-9 and TRBJ1-1; the D is unclear. Germline V gives CDR1 SEHNR, CDR2 FQNEAQ (reference sequence). The CDR3 totals 15 residues. V gave up 3 bases and J gave up 3 bases, with 14 bases separating them. The CDR3 is CASSFASPRYTEAFF. The CDR3 bases are TGTGCCAGCAGCTTCGCGTCGCCGAGGTACACTGAAGCTTTCTTT. The full variable domain, rest sourced from reference TRBV7-9 and TRBJ1-1, is DTGVSQNPRHKITKRGQNVTFRCDPISEHNRLYWYRQTLGQGPEFLTYFQNEAQLEKSRLLSDRFSAERPKGSFSTLEIQRTEQGDSAMYLCASSFASPRYTEAFFGQGTRLTVV.

This clonotype was picked up a small number of times. V gene TRBV11-3 combines with J gene TRBJ2-5, with a tentative D call TRBD2 (5 bases). The CDR3 totals 14 residues. V lost 1 base to trimming and J lost 7 bases, with 13 bases between them. The germline V gene has CDR1 SGHNT and CDR2 YENEEA. The CDR3 nucleotides read TGTGCCAGCAGCTTAGGAGGGCCCGAAGCGACCCAGTACTTC. Its protein is CASSLGGPEATQYF.